This T cell receptor beta chain was sequenced in a study of radiation and T cells in renal cell carcinoma (dated by TCRdb to 2018 to 2020). About the study as a whole: Samples were obtained from a clinical trial, in which 15 Gy stereotactic body radiation therapy was delivered to primary renal cell carcinomas and nephrectomy was performed 4 weeks later. In total, 50 to 60 samples, comprising 26 tumors and approximately 27 peripheral blood samples, were subjected to TCR beta sequencing. A total of approximately 4 million unique CDR3 nucleotide sequences, encoding 2,500,000 or so unique CDR3 amino acid sequences, were found across all 50 or so samples. What the authors observed across the whole study: Because pretreatment tumor biopsies were not available, the baseline intratumoral presence of clonotypes could not be determined. Blood repertoire dynamics were not followed beyond 4 weeks after treatment. In blood, the top tumor clonotypes increased between baseline and 2 weeks post-radiation and then shrank by 4 weeks, which suggests that tumor-resident clones expanded only transiently. Because the trial had a single-armed design, the trial could not examine how radiation dose or scheduling affected the TCR repertoire.

In the germline V gene, CDR1 corresponds to ENHRY and CDR2 to SYGVKD. V and J lose 0 bases and 6 bases, and a span of 12 bases separates them. Counted from cysteine to phenylalanine, this CDR3 has 15 amino acids. Only CDR3 DNA is held: 45 bases, read in frame from base 1. TCR beta libraries were generated from genomic DNA with the immunoSEQ kit, following the manufacturer's recommendations. To prepare libraries, a first multiplex PCR with proprietary primers was run, followed by a second PCR that added unique barcodes, and a bead cleanup was done after each round. A positive control reaction and a negative control reaction, both provided in the kit, were run with every batch of samples. The final libraries were assessed on an Agilent 4200 TapeStation D1000 ScreenTape, pooled by volume, and quantified by qPCR. An Illumina NextSeq500 fitted with a MidOutput 150-cycle cartridge performed the sequencing, running 156 Read1 cycles and 15 Index1 cycles with the kit's custom primers. The pooled library was loaded at approximately 0.99 pM, and approximately 19% PhiX control was spiked in. Per the authors' processing: Vendor-processed data were analyzed in R, with a clonotype defined as all T cells sharing the same CDR3 nucleotide sequence. For clone abundance analyses, frequencies were normalized to the 10,000 most abundant clones in each sample. Public T cell clones, which averaged fewer than five per sample, were excluded before analysis. Tumor-enriched clonotypes and baseline blood-enriched clonotypes were defined as those with an abundance difference of at least 32-fold between compartments. A beta-binomial differential abundance model was applied to find clonotypes that expanded or contracted between blood time points. Tumor-blood repertoire similarity was measured with the Baroni-Urbani and Buser coefficient, and group comparisons used two-tailed Wilcoxon tests in R. TCRdb carries this immuneACCESS record with in-frame sequences only. Its versions omit some clonotypes, under half of them owing to an unresolved V gene in the studies checked, with the rest unexplained. For V, J and clone size, that table is used; D and trimming come from the DNA. Here the sample has over 60,000 clones; 70% to 90% occur a single time. Clones ranked in the top ten supply 22% of the sample.

On this clone: Its antigen is currently not known. No much larger clone exists at a distance of one base, and base qualities are not known.

The time point label of this sample denotes: blood 2 weeks post-SBRT. Reading the label with the study, this specimen's treatment or condition is: 15 Gy SBRT to primary tumor, nephrectomy 4 weeks later. To follow tumor-enriched clonotypes, peripheral blood was collected serially from radiation-treated patients at baseline and again at 2 weeks and 4 weeks after SBRT. Renal cell carcinoma with clear cell pathology was present in all patients. The QIAamp DNA Blood Mini Kit (Qiagen) was used to prepare genomic DNA for TCR sequencing. Samples were included in the analyses only if all quality control checks were passed.

The receptor was derived from a woman aged 45-60 years with renal cell carcinoma. The sample consisted of blood, taken from a patient whose treatment included radiotherapy and nephrectomy. The chain is made from TRBV10-3 and TRBJ2-1; the D gene is possibly TRBD1, with 5 bases matching. The bases read TGTGCCATCAGTGAGTCAAGGACATGGGCCAATGAGCAGTTCTTC. Translated, it gives CAISESRTWANEQFF.